This T cell receptor beta chain was sequenced in a study of blood T cells in healthy people across ages. CDR1 is LGHNA and CDR2 is YSLEER in the germline V gene. The CDR3 runs to 21 residues. J lost 0 bases, V lost 0 bases, and 14 bases had no gene match. A second roughly 7 to 11 cycle PCR used barcoded and J-beta primers. One entry per CDR3 protein, called by TCRdb with MiXCR from the 5' RACE reads. The data contain fewer than 800,000 distinct CDR3 sequences, roughly 50% of them singletons. This chain connects TRBV4-3 to TRBJ2-4, with 10 bases identical to TRBD2. The specimen sequenced was blood. This clonotype was obtained from a woman aged 60-75 years in good health. CDR3 loop: CASSQDRTRLAGYKAKNIQYF. The CDR3 DNA reads TGCGCCAGCAGCCAAGATAGAACGAGACTAGCGGGCTACAAAGCCAAAAACATTCAGTACTTC.